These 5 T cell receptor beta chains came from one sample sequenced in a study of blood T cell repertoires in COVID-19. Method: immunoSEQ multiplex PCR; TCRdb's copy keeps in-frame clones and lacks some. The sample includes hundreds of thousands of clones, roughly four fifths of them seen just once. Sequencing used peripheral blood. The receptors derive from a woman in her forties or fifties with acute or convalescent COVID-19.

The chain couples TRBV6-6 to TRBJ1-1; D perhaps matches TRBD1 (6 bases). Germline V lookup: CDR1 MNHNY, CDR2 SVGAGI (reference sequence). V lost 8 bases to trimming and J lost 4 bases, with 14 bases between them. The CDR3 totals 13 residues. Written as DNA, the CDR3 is TGTGCCAGCCGGGGGGGCTTGGGCACTGAAGCTTTCTTT. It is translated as CASRGGLGTEAFF.

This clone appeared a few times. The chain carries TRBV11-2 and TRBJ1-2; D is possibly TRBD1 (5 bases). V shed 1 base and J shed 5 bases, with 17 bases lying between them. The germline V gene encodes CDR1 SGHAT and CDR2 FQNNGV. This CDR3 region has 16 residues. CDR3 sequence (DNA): TGTGCCAGCAGCTTAGTAGGGTCAGGGATGGGGTATGGCTACACCTTC. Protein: CASSLVGSGMGYGYTF.

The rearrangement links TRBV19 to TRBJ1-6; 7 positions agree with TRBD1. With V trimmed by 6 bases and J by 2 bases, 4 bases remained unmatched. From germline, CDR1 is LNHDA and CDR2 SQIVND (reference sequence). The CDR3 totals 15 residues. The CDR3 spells CASSFGTAYNSPLHF. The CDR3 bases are TGTGCCAGTAGCTTTGGGACAGCCTATAATTCACCCCTCCACTTT.

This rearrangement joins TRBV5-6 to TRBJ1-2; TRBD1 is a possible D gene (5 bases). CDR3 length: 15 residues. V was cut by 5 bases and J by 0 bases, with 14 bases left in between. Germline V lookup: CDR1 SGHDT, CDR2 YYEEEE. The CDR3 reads CASRRGSYSNYGYTF. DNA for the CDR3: TGTGCCAGCAGACGGGGGAGCTACTCTAACTATGGCTACACCTTC.

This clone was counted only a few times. The chain's CDR3 is CASSRTAAPSSSGNTIYF. In nucleotides, the CDR3 is TGTGCCAGCAGTCGGACAGCTGCCCCGTCGAGCTCTGGAAACACCATATATTTT. The chain is built from TRBV3-1 (or the pseudogene TRBV3-2) and TRBJ1-3, with D possibly matching TRBD1 (6 bases). CDR1 and CDR2 from the germline V gene are LGHDT and YNNKEL (reference sequence). CDR3 length equals 18 residues. V lost 6 bases to trimming and J lost 0 bases, with 21 bases between them.